Each of the 10 T cell receptor beta chains below was sequenced from the same sample in a study of PD-L1 blockade in urothelial cancer. Some clones are missing from TCRdb's copy, which holds only in-frame ones; the method was immunoSEQ multiplex PCR. The sample holds about 46,000 clones, 70% to 85% seen once. Indicated time point: peripheral blood 6 weeks after treatment start. The source was PBMCs, collected around atezolizumab (anti-PD-L1) treatment. The receptors stem from a man aged 45-60 years with urothelial cancer.

The CDR3 DNA is TGTGCCAGTAGTCCTCTTGATCAGCCCCAGCATTTT. Translating it yields CASSPLDQPQHF. The V call is TRBV19, the J call TRBJ1-5; D is unresolved. Germline CDR1 reads LNHDA; CDR2 reads SQIVND (reference sequence). Trimming removed 5 bases at V and 5 bases at J, with 7 bases between. This CDR3 has 12 residues.

CDR3 nucleotides: TGTGCCAGCAGCATCTGGGGCGTCAGCTCTGGAAACACCATATATTTT. This codes for CASSIWGVSSGNTIYF. The chain uses TRBV5-8 and TRBJ1-3, with D possibly being TRBD1 (5 bases). The CDR3 has 16 residues. Germline assignment: CDR1 SGHTS and CDR2 YDEGEE. Trimming pared 4 bases from V and 0 bases from J, leaving 14 bases between.

The chain joins TRBV7-2 to TRBJ2-7; TRBD2 matches 7 bases. The CDR3 sequence is 17 residues long. Per the germline V gene, CDR1 is SGHTA and CDR2 is FQGNSA. V lost 5 bases and J lost 0; bases outside the gene matches: 13. CDR3 nucleotide sequence: TGTGCCAGCAGCCCACAATCGGGGGGAGCACGCTCCTACGAGCAGTACTTC. Amino acid sequence: CASSPQSGGARSYEQYF.

V and J are TRBV6-5 and TRBJ2-1; D perhaps matches TRBD1 (7 bases). CDR3 length: 15 residues. CDR1 and CDR2 (germline): MNHEY, SVGAGI. Trimming cost V 2 bases and J 9 bases, with 17 bases left between them. CDR3 amino acids: CASSYPTRGVPEQFF. In DNA, the CDR3 is TGTGCCAGCAGTTACCCCACCAGGGGGGTTCCTGAGCAGTTCTTC.

The V gene is TRBV6-4, the J gene TRBJ2-6, with D possibly TRBD1 on 5 matching bases. This CDR3 has 16 residues. Germline values: CDR1 MRHNA, CDR2 SNTAGT. V was clipped by 0 bases and J by 0 bases, with 6 bases between them. The CDR3 protein is CASSDSGVSGANVLTF. The CDR3, as DNA: TGTGCCAGCAGTGACTCAGGGGTCTCTGGGGCCAACGTCCTGACTTTC.

CDR3 protein: CAISSGTGIYEQYF. The CDR3 nucleotides are TGTGCCATCAGCTCCGGGACAGGGATCTACGAGCAGTACTTC. The gene calls are TRBV10-3 and TRBJ2-7, with 9 bases identical to TRBD1. J gave up 3 bases and V 6 bases, and 6 bases lay outside the gene matches. The germline V gene has CDR1 ENHRY and CDR2 SYGVKD. The CDR3 loop spans 14 amino acids.

The CDR3 spells CASSMDRGGYGYTF. CDR3 bases: TGTGCCAGCAGTATGGACAGGGGAGGGTATGGCTACACCTTC. The chain is built from TRBV27 and TRBJ1-2, with TRBD1 matching 9 bases. Germline trimming cut 5 bases from V and 5 bases from J; bases unmatched to any gene: 6. In germline, CDR1 is MNHEY, CDR2 SMNVEV (reference sequence). The CDR3 sequence is 14 residues long.

The rearrangement links TRBV7-8 to TRBJ2-7; TRBD1 might be the D (6 bases). The CDR3 is made up of 17 amino acids. Germline CDR1 reads SGHVS; CDR2 reads FQNEAQ. Trimming left V 0 bases short and J 2 bases short, with 17 bases between. The CDR3 nucleotides are TGTGCCAGCAGCTTAGCCAGGGGTCAAATCCAGGCCTACGAGCAGTACTTC. Translating gives CASSLARGQIQAYEQYF.

This clone was recorded only once. V is TRBV5-1 and J is TRBJ2-5; TRBD2 is a possible D gene (5 bases). Germline V CDR1 and CDR2: SGHRS, YFSETQ. The CDR3 covers 15 residues. Trimming took 5 bases from V and 1 from J, leaving 15 bases between them. CDR3 region: CASRAVSEPQETQYF. DNA for the CDR3: TGCGCCAGCAGAGCGGTGTCGGAGCCCCAAGAGACCCAGTACTTC.

Only a few counts were recorded for this clone. J is TRBJ1-2 and V is TRBV5-8; weak D call: TRBD1 (6 bases). Germline V lookup: CDR1 SGHTS, CDR2 YDEGEE. Trimming cost V 4 bases and J 6 bases, with 19 bases left between them. This CDR3 is 15 amino acids long. The CDR3 spells CASSAHRDGRDGYTF. The CDR3, as DNA: TGTGCCAGCAGCGCTCACAGGGATGGTCGTGATGGCTACACCTTC.